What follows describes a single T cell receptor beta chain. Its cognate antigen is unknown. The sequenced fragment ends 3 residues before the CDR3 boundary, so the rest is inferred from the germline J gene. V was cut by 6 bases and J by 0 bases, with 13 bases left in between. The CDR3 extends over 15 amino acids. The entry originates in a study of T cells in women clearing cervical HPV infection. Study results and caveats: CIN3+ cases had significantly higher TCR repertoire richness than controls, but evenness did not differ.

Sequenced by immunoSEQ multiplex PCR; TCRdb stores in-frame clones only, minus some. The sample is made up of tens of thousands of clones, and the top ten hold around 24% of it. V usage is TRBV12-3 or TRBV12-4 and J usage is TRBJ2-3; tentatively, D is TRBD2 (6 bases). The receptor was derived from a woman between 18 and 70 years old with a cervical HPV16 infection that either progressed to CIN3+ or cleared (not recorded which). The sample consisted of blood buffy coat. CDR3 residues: CASSGTSTSTDTQYF. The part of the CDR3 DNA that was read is TGTGCCAGCAGCGGGACTTCAACCAGCACAGATACG.